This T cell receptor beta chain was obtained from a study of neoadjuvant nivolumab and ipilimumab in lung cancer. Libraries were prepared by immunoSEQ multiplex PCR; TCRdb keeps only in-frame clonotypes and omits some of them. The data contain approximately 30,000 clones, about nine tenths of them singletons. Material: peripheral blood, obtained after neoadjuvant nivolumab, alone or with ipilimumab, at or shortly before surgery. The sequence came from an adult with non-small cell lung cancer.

The CDR3 DNA reads as TGTGCCAGCCTTTTGGGGGGGTACTATGGCTACACCTTC. Its protein is CASLLGGYYGYTF. J is TRBJ1-2 and V is TRBV2, with a weak D call TRBD1 (5 bases). The CDR3 is 13 amino acids. V lost 8 bases to trimming and J lost 3 bases, with 13 bases between them. CDR1 and CDR2 (germline): SNHLY, FYNNEI.